This entry lists 5 T cell receptor beta chains sequenced from one sample in a study of T cell responses to AZD1222 COVID-19 vaccine. Using immunoSEQ multiplex PCR, the repertoire was profiled, and TCRdb retains in-frame clones only, with some absent. The profile shows about 130,000 clones, 80% to 90% of them singletons. Sample: peripheral blood, taken on day 0 of AZD1222 vaccination. These receptors originate from an adult in good health.

This clone was observed a few times. This chain links TRBV7-9 with TRBJ1-1; the D is unclear. This CDR3 has 14 residues. CDR1 and CDR2 from the germline V gene are SEHNR and FQNEAQ (reference sequence). The V gene lost 10 bases and the J gene lost 2 bases, with 17 bases spanning the gap. The CDR3 reads CATTDGAGNTEAFF. CDR3 DNA sequence: TGTGCCACCACGGACGGAGCCGGAAACACTGAAGCTTTCTTT.

The rearrangement uses TRBV19 and TRBJ1-5; D is unclear. Germline loops: CDR1 LNHDA, CDR2 SQIVND (reference sequence). Trimming pared 4 bases from V and 5 bases from J, leaving 9 bases between. CDR3 length: 13 residues. DNA for the CDR3: TGTGCCAGTAGTAGGGCCGTTGATCAGCCCCAGCATTTT. Amino acids: CASSRAVDQPQHF.

The rearrangement joins TRBV5-5 to TRBJ2-1, with D tentatively TRBD1 (5 bases). CDR1 and CDR2 (germline): SGHKS, YYEKEE (reference sequence). Trimming shortened V by 0 bases and J by 3 bases, and 10 bases separated the two germline ends. There are 15 residues in the CDR3. The CDR3 spells CASSLDWTNYNEQFF. The DNA for the CDR3 is TGTGCCAGCAGCTTGGATTGGACAAACTACAATGAGCAGTTCTTC.

The V and J genes are TRBV19 and TRBJ1-4, with 8 bases that match TRBD1. This CDR3 contains 15 residues. V shed 1 base and J 7 bases; nucleotides not matched to a gene: 5. Per germline, CDR1 LNHDA and CDR2 SQIVND (reference sequence). The CDR3: CASSIGVGTGEKLFF. Written as DNA, the CDR3 is TGTGCCAGTAGTATAGGAGTTGGGACAGGTGAAAAACTGTTTTTT.

This rearrangement joins TRBV19 to TRBJ1-3; TRBD1 matches at 8 bases. The CDR3 sequence is 15 residues long. From germline, CDR1 is LNHDA and CDR2 SQIVND (reference sequence). Germline trimming cut 10 bases from V and 0 bases from J; bases unmatched to any gene: 8. The CDR3 is CATIRTGSSGNTIYF. The CDR3 nucleotides read TGTGCCACGATCCGGACAGGGAGCTCTGGAAACACCATATATTTT.